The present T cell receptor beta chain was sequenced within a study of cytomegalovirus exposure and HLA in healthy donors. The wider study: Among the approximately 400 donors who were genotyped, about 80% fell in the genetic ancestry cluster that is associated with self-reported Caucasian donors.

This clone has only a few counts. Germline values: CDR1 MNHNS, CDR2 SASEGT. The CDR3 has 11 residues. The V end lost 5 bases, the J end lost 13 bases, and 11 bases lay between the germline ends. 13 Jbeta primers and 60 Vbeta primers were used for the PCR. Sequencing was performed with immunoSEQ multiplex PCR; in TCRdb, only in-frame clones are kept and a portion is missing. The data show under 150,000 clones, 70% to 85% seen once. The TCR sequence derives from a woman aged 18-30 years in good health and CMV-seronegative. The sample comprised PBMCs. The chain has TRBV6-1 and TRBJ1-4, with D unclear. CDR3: CASSPPVGLFF. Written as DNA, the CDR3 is TGTGCCAGCAGTCCACCGGTCGGACTGTTTTTT.